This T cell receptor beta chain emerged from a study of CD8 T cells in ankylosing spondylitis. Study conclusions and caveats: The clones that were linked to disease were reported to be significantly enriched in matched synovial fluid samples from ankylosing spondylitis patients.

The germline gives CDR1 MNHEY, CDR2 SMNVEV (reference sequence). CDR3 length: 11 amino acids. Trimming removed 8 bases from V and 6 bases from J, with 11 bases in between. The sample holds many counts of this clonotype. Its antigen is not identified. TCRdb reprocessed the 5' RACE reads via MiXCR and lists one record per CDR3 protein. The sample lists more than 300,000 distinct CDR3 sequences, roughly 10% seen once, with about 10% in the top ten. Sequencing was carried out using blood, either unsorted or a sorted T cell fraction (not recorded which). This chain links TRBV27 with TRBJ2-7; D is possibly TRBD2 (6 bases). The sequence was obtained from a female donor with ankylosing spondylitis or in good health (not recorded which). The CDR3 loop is CASSVGSEQYF. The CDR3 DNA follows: TGTGCCAGCTCCGTCGGGAGCGAGCAGTACTTC.